This TCR beta chain was documented in a study of T cells in Graves' hyperthyroidism and ophthalmopathy. V shed 0 bases and J 4 bases; nucleotides not matched to a gene: 3. The CDR3 is 16 amino acids. The germline V gene has CDR1 SGDLS and CDR2 YYNGEE. It was RNA transcripts that yielded the amplified TCR beta CDR3 regions. In the first-round RT-PCR of the TCR CDR3, the HTBI primer set was used. Each CDR3 protein gets one entry after TCRdb re-called the multiplex PCR reads with MiXCR. The sample has 200,000 to 250,000 distinct CDR3 sequences, about a sixth seen once. The chain links TRBV9 to TRBJ2-1; 11 bases map to TRBD2. The clonotype originates from a man aged 50 to 60 with Graves' hyperthyroidism. The specimen sequenced was blood. As DNA, the CDR3 is TGTGCCAGCAGCGTAGGCGGGACTAGCGGATACAATGAGCAGTTCTTC. Translating it yields CASSVGGTSGYNEQFF.